The 28 T cell receptor beta chains listed next were all sequenced from one sample in a study of shared clonotypes between healthy human individuals. TCRdb's copy holds only in-frame clones and misses some; the assay was immunoSEQ multiplex PCR. The repertoire holds about 2.4 million clones, with roughly 93% as singletons. The source material was naive CD4+ T cells from PBMCs. Subset described: CD45RA+ positively selected. The receptors here all came from a man younger than 35 in good health. Some clones in this sample may be carry-over from other donors' samples.

As regards this clone: In the same sample, other DNA sequences code for this CDR3. The chain couples TRBV5-1 to TRBJ1-5, with D maybe TRBD1 (6 bases). Germline assignment: CDR1 SGHRS and CDR2 YFSETQ. Trimming stripped 0 bases from V and 6 bases from J, with 10 bases between. This CDR3 has 14 amino acids. The CDR3 loop reads CASSLEGGGQPQHF. CDR3 coding DNA: TGCGCCAGCAGCTTGGAAGGGGGAGGTCAGCCCCAGCATTTT.

About this clone: At the DNA level, this CDR3 is encoded by other sequences in the same sample as well. The J gene is TRBJ2-5, the V gene TRBV7-6; D gene unclear. The CDR3 contains 11 residues. V was pared by 5 bases and J by 4 bases, with 5 bases between. Germline assignment: CDR1 SGHVS and CDR2 FNYEAQ. The CDR3 sequence is CASSPRETQYF. DNA of the CDR3: TGTGCCAGCAGCCCCAGAGAGACCCAGTACTTC.

V and J are TRBV6-6 and TRBJ2-7; D not certain. CDR1 is MNHNY and CDR2 is SVGAGI in the germline V gene (reference sequence). The V end lost 7 bases, the J end lost 2 bases, and 12 bases lay between the germline ends. The CDR3 is 13 amino acids. For the CDR3, the DNA is TGTGCCAGCACCTTTGACGTTACCTACGAGCAGTACTTC. The encoded protein is CASTFDVTYEQYF.

Remarks on this clone: This sample includes further DNA sequences coding for the same CDR3. V is TRBV30 and J is TRBJ1-2, with D possibly being TRBD1 (5 bases). CDR1 GTSNPN and CDR2 SVGIG come from the germline V gene (reference sequence). The CDR3 loop spans 13 amino acids. Trimming stripped 5 bases from V and 0 bases from J, with 10 bases between. In DNA, the CDR3 is TGTGCCTGGCGGGACGGAGCTAACTATGGCTACACCTTC. Encoded protein: CAWRDGANYGYTF.

The chain couples TRBV11-3 to TRBJ2-1, with a weak D call TRBD2 (5 bases). Trimming pared 2 bases from V and 3 bases from J, leaving 17 bases between. The germline CDR1 and CDR2 sequences are SGHNT and YENEEA. The CDR3 consists of 17 residues. The CDR3 nucleotides read TGTGCCAGCAGCTTAACGTCGAAGGACTCCTACTACAATGAGCAGTTCTTC. Translating it yields CASSLTSKDSYYNEQFF.

The gene calls are TRBV5-1 and TRBJ2-7, with D possibly being TRBD1 (5 bases). V was trimmed by 3 bases and J by 9 bases, leaving 19 bases between them. This CDR3 has 14 amino acids. Per the germline V gene, CDR1 is SGHRS and CDR2 is YFSETQ. The CDR3 here is CASSWTREMRRQYF. DNA of the CDR3: TGCGCCAGCAGCTGGACAAGGGAAATGCGGCGGCAGTACTTC. Variable domain in full (rest from reference TRBV5-1 and TRBJ2-7): KAGVTQTPRYLIKTRGQQVTLSCSPISGHRSVSWYQQTPGQGLQFLFEYFSETQRNKGNFPGRFSGRQFSNSRSEMNVSTLELGDSALYLCASSWTREMRRQYFGPGTRLTVT.

The chain links TRBV11-2 to TRBJ2-1, with unresolved D. Trimming stripped 1 base from V and 2 bases from J, with 9 bases between. Per the germline V gene, CDR1 is SGHAT and CDR2 is FQNNGV. The CDR3 totals 15 residues. This CDR3 reads CASSLARTTYNEQFF. CDR3 nucleotides: TGTGCCAGCAGCTTAGCGCGCACGACCTACAATGAGCAGTTCTTC.

The J gene is TRBJ2-7, the V gene TRBV5-1; D is possibly TRBD2 (6 bases). CDR1 and CDR2 from the germline V gene are SGHRS and YFSETQ. The CDR3 sequence is 13 residues long. Trimming removed 4 bases from V and 0 bases from J, with 8 bases in between. CDR3 protein: CASSAGSSYEQYF. CDR3 DNA sequence: TGCGCCAGCAGCGCGGGGAGCTCCTACGAGCAGTACTTC.

Turning to this clone: Within the sample, other DNA sequences also encode this same CDR3. The rearrangement links TRBV19 to TRBJ2-5; no firm D call. Per germline, CDR1 LNHDA and CDR2 SQIVND (reference sequence). The CDR3 totals 11 residues. V lost 3 bases and J 3 bases, leaving 2 bases between the germline ends. The DNA for the CDR3 is TGTGCCAGTAGTATCGAAGAGACCCAGTACTTC. As protein: CASSIEETQYF. The variable domain in full, with the rest retrieved from reference TRBV19 and TRBJ2-5, is DGGITQSPKYLFRKEGQNVTLSCEQNLNHDAMYWYRQDPGQGLRLIYYSQIVNDFQKGDIAEGYSVSREKKESFPLTVTSAQKNPTAFYLCASSIEETQYFGPGTRLLVL.

This clone was seen just once. The chain combines TRBV30 with TRBJ2-7; TRBD1 or TRBD2 may be the D gene (5 bases each). The germline gives CDR1 GTSNPN, CDR2 SVGIG (reference sequence). The CDR3 contains 13 residues. This CDR3 reads CASSWGFNYEQYF. The CDR3 nucleotides read TGTGCTTCCAGCTGGGGGTTCAACTACGAGCAGTACTTC.

The chain carries TRBV5-6 and TRBJ1-2; 7 bases map to TRBD1. Losses at the gene ends were 5 bases for V and 2 bases for J; bases not matched to a gene: 3. CDR1 and CDR2 from the germline V gene are SGHDT and YYEEEE. CDR3 size: 13 residues. The DNA for the CDR3 is TGTGCCAGCAGGACAGGGAGCAACTATGGCTACACCTTC. The encoded protein is CASRTGSNYGYTF.

The chain employs TRBV28 and TRBJ2-1, with 10 bases identical to TRBD1. J was trimmed by 7 bases and V by 6 bases; bases with no gene match: 15. CDR1 MDHEN and CDR2 SYDVKM come from the germline V gene. The CDR3 has 17 amino acids. The CDR3 DNA sequence: TGTGCCAGCAGACTTATGGACGGACAGGGGGTGTTGAATGAGCAGTTCTTC. Translated, it gives CASRLMDGQGVLNEQFF.

This rearrangement joins TRBV7-2 to TRBJ1-2; 7 bases fit TRBD1. This CDR3 spans 14 amino acids. Germline V gives CDR1 SGHTA, CDR2 FQGNSA. Trimming removed 2 bases from V and 6 bases from J; junction bases left unmatched: 6. The CDR3 DNA follows: TGTGCCAGCAGCTTAACGACAGGGTACGATGGCTACACCTTC. This sequence encodes CASSLTTGYDGYTF.

V usage is TRBV6-6 and J usage is TRBJ1-4; 7 positions agree with TRBD1. The CDR3 runs to 16 residues. With V trimmed by 5 bases and J by 8 bases, 14 bases remained unmatched. Germline V gene data show CDR1 as MNHNY and CDR2 as SVGAGI (reference sequence). The CDR3 DNA follows: TGTGCCAGCAGTCGCTCGACAGGGAGAGGCTCGGAAAAACTGTTTTTT. This codes for CASSRSTGRGSEKLFF.

This clone was recorded only once. This chain uses TRBV5-6 with TRBJ2-1; D unresolved. The V end lost 2 bases, the J end lost 7 bases, and 16 bases lay between the germline ends. Germline lookup yields CDR1 SGHDT and CDR2 YYEEEE. CDR3 size: 15 residues. CDR3 sequence reads: CASSLRRSPLNEQFF. CDR3 bases: TGTGCCAGCAGCTTAAGGCGATCCCCATTAAATGAGCAGTTCTTC.

In DNA form, the CDR3 reads TGTGCCAGCAGCTTAGGCCTAATAAGGTTGGAGTGGGGAGATACGCAGTATTTT. Protein sequence: CASSLGLIRLEWGDTQYF. The chain combines TRBV13 with TRBJ2-3; D is unresolved. Germline V gene lookup returns CDR1 PRHDT and CDR2 FYEKMQ (reference sequence). The CDR3 runs 18 residues. V lost 0 bases and J 5 bases, leaving 21 bases between the germline ends.

The chain carries TRBV5-1 and TRBJ2-2; weak D call: TRBD1 (6 bases). Trimming shortened V by 5 bases and J by 3 bases, and 14 bases separated the two germline ends. CDR1 is SGHRS and CDR2 is YFSETQ in the germline V gene. The CDR3 runs 15 residues. CDR3 sequence: CASSPRDTHTGELFF. The CDR3 DNA follows: TGCGCCAGCAGTCCCCGGGACACCCACACCGGGGAGCTGTTTTTT.

CDR3: CASTGGNKITEAFF. CDR3 in DNA: TGTGCCAGTACAGGGGGAAATAAGATCACTGAAGCTTTCTTT. J is TRBJ1-1 and V is TRBV6-1; 8 bases match TRBD1. V shed 9 bases and J 4 bases; nucleotides not matched to a gene: 10. CDR3 size: 14 residues. Germline V gene data show CDR1 as MNHNS and CDR2 as SASEGT.

The genes are TRBV30 and TRBJ2-1; 10 bases agree with TRBD2. J lost 5 bases, V lost 7 bases, and 14 bases had no gene match. CDR3 length: 16 amino acids. Germline CDR1 and CDR2: GTSNPN and SVGIG (reference sequence). This CDR3 is CAFLPRGLAIDNEQFF. CDR3 sequence (DNA): TGTGCCTTCCTACCCCGGGGACTAGCGATTGACAATGAGCAGTTCTTC.

The chain combines TRBV6-4 with TRBJ1-5; D gene unclear. Trimming shortened V by 6 bases and J by 0 bases, and 12 bases separated the two germline ends. The CDR3 spans 15 residues. Germline V gene data show CDR1 as MRHNA and CDR2 as SNTAGT. CDR3 residues: CASRPDGASNQPQHF. DNA for the CDR3: TGTGCCAGCAGACCGGACGGAGCTAGCAATCAGCCCCAGCATTTT.

The rearrangement joins TRBV5-6 to TRBJ2-7; 9 nucleotides align to TRBD1. Trimming cost V 5 bases and J 5 bases; bases outside gene matches: 11. The germline gives CDR1 SGHDT, CDR2 YYEEEE. The CDR3 loop spans 15 amino acids. Here the CDR3 reads CASRSTGQGVHEQYF. In DNA form, the CDR3 reads TGTGCCAGCAGGTCTACGGGACAGGGTGTCCACGAGCAGTACTTC.

This chain links TRBV27 with TRBJ2-7; TRBD2 agrees at 10 bases. The CDR3 extends over 14 amino acids. The germline V gene encodes CDR1 MNHEY and CDR2 SMNVEV (reference sequence). V lost 2 bases and J lost 9; bases outside the gene matches: 7. The CDR3 protein is CASSLNPSGSRQYF. In nucleotides, the CDR3 is TGTGCCAGCAGTTTAAATCCTAGCGGGAGCCGGCAGTACTTC.

Worth noting for this clone: The sample contains more than one DNA sequence encoding this CDR3. The chain couples TRBV18 to TRBJ1-5; D unresolved. The CDR3 length is 14 residues. Trimming stripped 2 bases from V and 2 bases from J, with 7 bases between. Per germline, CDR1 KGHSH and CDR2 LQKENI. CDR3 bases: TGTGCCAGCTCACCAGGGTCAGGCAATCAGCCCCAGCATTTT. Residues: CASSPGSGNQPQHF.

The rearrangement uses TRBV28 and TRBJ2-2; 7 bases agree with TRBD1. The germline CDR1 and CDR2 sequences are MDHEN and SYDVKM. Trimming removed 5 bases from V and 0 bases from J; junction bases left unmatched: 6. CDR3 length: 16 residues. This chain's CDR3 is CASSAYGTANTGELFF. DNA of the CDR3: TGTGCCAGCAGTGCATACGGGACAGCGAACACCGGGGAGCTGTTTTTT. Variable domain in full (rest from reference TRBV28 and TRBJ2-2): DVKVTQSSRYLVKRTGEKVFLECVQDMDHENMFWYRQDPGLGLRLIYFSYDVKMKEKGDIPEGYSVSREKKERFSLILESASTNQTSMYLCASSAYGTANTGELFFGEGSRLTVL.

As concerns this clone: Other DNA variants within this sample encode the same CDR3. This chain links TRBV5-1 with TRBJ1-3; D is unclear. V was clipped by 0 bases and J by 0 bases, with 13 bases between them. CDR3 size: 17 residues. Germline V gene data show CDR1 as SGHRS and CDR2 as YFSETQ. CDR3 protein: CASSLGTDRLSGNTIYF. DNA of the CDR3: TGCGCCAGCAGCTTGGGCACTGACCGGCTCTCTGGAAACACCATATATTTT. Full variable domain (outside the CDR3, taken from reference TRBV5-1 and TRBJ1-3): KAGVTQTPRYLIKTRGQQVTLSCSPISGHRSVSWYQQTPGQGLQFLFEYFSETQRNKGNFPGRFSGRQFSNSRSEMNVSTLELGDSALYLCASSLGTDRLSGNTIYFGEGSWLTVV.

The chain is built from TRBV5-1 and TRBJ1-5; D gene ambiguous. Trimming cost V 5 bases and J 1 base, with 13 bases left between them. The V gene's germline CDR1 is SGHRS and CDR2 YFSETQ. The CDR3 runs 15 residues. Written as DNA, the CDR3 is TGCGCCAGCAGTCCCGGGCCCGAGAGCAATCAGCCCCAGCATTTT. Its protein product is CASSPGPESNQPQHF.

The CDR3 DNA reads as TGTGCCAGCAGCTTAGACACAGCGGAGCAGTTCTTC. As protein: CASSLDTAEQFF. The V call is TRBV7-2, the J call TRBJ2-1; D is uncertain. V lost 1 base and J 10 bases, leaving 8 bases between the germline ends. Germline CDR1 SGHTA, CDR2 FQGNSA. The CDR3 extends over 12 amino acids. Supplemented by reference TRBV7-2 and TRBJ2-1, the full variable domain reads GAGVSQSPSNKVTEKGKDVELRCDPISGHTALYWYRQSLGQGLEFLIYFQGNSAPDKSGLPSDRFSAERTGGSVSTLTIQRTQQEDSAVYLCASSLDTAEQFFGPGTRLTVL.

The rearrangement uses TRBV5-1 and TRBJ2-3; 13 bases are a match to TRBD2. CDR1 and CDR2 from the germline V gene are SGHRS and YFSETQ. CDR3 size: 17 residues. V lost 4 bases to trimming and J lost 1 base; unmatched junction nucleotides: 6. CDR3 DNA sequence: TGCGCCAGCAGCCAGGGACTAGCGGGATGGGGCACAGATACGCAGTATTTT. It is translated as CASSQGLAGWGTDTQYF.